The T cell receptor (beta chain) described here comes from a study of neurological immune-mediated disorders. Study-wide results and caveats: The absence of shared CDR3 amino acid sequences among expanded clones across subjects suggests private repertoires in all groups.

Trimming shortened V by 7 bases and J by 4 bases, and 16 bases separated the two germline ends. CDR3 length: 14 residues. CDR1 is LGHNA, CDR2 YSLEER, per germline. Time point: technical triplicate 1. This clonotype was detected many times. Its antigen is not identified. TCRdb analysed the 5' RACE reads with MiXCR anew, one entry per CDR3 protein. The table lists fewer than 25,000 distinct CDR3 sequences, 13% of them singletons. V is TRBV4-3 and J is TRBJ1-1, with D unclear. This TCR was sampled from a female donor with HTLV-1-associated myelopathy (HAM/TSP). Sequencing was carried out using CD4+ T cells from blood. This CDR3 reads CASTPHNRPTEAFF. CDR3 sequence (DNA): TGCGCCAGCACCCCCCACAATCGGCCCACTGAAGCTTTCTTT.